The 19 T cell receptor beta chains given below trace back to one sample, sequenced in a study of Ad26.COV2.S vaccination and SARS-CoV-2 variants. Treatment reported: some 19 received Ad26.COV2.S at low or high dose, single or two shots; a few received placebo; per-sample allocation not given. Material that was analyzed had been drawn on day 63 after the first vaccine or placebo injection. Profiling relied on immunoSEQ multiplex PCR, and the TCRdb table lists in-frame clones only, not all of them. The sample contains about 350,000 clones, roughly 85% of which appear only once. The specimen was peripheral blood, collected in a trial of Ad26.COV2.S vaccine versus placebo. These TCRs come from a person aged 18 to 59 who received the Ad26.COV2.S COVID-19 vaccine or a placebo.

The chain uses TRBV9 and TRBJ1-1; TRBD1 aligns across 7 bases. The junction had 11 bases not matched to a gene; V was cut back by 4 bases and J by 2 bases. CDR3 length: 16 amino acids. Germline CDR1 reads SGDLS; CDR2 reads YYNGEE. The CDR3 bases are TGTGCCAGCAGCCCCAGGGACAGCCAGCCTAACACTGAAGCTTTCTTT. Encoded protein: CASSPRDSQPNTEAFF.

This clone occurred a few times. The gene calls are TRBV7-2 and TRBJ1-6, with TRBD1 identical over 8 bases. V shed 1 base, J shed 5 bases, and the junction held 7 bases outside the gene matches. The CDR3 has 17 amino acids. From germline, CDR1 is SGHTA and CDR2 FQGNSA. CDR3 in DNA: TGTGCCAGCAGCTTAGTGGGACAGGCGAAGAATAATTCACCCCTCCACTTT. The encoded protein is CASSLVGQAKNNSPLHF.

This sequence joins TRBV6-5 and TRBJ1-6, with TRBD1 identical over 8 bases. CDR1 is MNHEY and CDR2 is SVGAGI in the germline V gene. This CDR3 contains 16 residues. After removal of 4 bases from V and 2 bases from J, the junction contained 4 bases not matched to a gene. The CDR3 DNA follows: TGTGCCAGCAGTTCCCTGGACAGGGCCTATAATTCACCCCTCCACTTT. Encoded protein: CASSSLDRAYNSPLHF.

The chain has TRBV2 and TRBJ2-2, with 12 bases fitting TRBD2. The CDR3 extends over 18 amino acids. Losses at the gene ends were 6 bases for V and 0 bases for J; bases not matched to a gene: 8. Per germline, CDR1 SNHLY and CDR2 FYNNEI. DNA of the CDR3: TGTGCCAGCAGCCAACGACTAGCGGGGGCCTCGAACACCGGGGAGCTGTTTTTT. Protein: CASSQRLAGASNTGELFF.

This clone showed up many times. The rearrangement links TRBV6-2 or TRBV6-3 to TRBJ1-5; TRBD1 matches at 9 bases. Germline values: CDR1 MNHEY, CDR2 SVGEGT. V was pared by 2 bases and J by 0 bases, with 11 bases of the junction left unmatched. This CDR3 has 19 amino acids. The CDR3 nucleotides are TGTGCCAGCAGTTACCCCGGGACAGGGACTGTTTATAGCAATCAGCCCCAGCATTTT. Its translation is CASSYPGTGTVYSNQPQHF.

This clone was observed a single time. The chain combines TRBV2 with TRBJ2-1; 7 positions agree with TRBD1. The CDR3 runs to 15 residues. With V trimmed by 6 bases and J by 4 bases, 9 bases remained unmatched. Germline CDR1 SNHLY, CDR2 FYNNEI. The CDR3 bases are TGTGCCAGCAGAGTGACAGGGCTCGGGTACAATGAGCAGTTCTTC. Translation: CASRVTGLGYNEQFF.

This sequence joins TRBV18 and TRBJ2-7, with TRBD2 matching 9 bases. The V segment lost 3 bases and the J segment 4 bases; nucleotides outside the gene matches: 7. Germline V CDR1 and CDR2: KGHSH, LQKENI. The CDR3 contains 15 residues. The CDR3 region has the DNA TGTGCCAGCTCACCGAATAGCGGGAGTACGTACGAGCAGTACTTC. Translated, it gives CASSPNSGSTYEQYF.

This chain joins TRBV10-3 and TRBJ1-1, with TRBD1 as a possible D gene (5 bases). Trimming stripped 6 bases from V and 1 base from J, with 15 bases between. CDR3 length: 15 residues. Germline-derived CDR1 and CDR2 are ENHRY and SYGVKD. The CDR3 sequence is CAIRAGTQKNTEAFF. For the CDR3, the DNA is TGTGCCATCAGGGCCGGGACCCAAAAGAACACTGAAGCTTTCTTT.

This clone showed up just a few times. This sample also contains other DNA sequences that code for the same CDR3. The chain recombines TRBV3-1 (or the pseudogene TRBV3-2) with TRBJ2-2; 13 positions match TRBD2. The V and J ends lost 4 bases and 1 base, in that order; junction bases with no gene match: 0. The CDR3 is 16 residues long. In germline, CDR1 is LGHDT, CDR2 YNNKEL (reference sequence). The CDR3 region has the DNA TGTGCCAGCAGCCGGACTAGCGGGGGGAACACCGGGGAGCTGTTTTTT. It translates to CASSRTSGGNTGELFF.

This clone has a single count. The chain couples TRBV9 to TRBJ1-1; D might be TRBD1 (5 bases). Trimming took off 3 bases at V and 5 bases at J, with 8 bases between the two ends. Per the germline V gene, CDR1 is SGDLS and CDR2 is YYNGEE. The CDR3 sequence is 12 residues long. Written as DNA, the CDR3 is TGTGCCAGCAGCGGGGGGGAGACTGAAGCTTTCTTT. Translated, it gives CASSGGETEAFF. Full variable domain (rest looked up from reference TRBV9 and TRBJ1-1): DSGVTQTPKHLITATGQRVTLRCSPRSGDLSVYWYQQSLDQGLQFLIQYYNGEERAKGNILERFSAQQFPDLHSELNLSSLELGDSALYFCASSGGETEAFFGQGTRLTVV.

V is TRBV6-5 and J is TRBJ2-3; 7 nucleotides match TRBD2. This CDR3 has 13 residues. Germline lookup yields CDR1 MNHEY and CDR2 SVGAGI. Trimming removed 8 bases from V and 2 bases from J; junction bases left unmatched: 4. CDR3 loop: CASRSGATDTQYF. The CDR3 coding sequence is TGTGCCAGCCGCAGCGGGGCCACAGATACGCAGTATTTT.

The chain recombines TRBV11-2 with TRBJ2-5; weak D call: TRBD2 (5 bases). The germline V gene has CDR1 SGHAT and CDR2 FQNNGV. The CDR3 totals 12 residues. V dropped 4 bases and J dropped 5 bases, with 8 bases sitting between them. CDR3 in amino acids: CASSSQRETQYF. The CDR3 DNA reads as TGTGCCAGCAGCTCTCAGCGGGAGACCCAGTACTTC.

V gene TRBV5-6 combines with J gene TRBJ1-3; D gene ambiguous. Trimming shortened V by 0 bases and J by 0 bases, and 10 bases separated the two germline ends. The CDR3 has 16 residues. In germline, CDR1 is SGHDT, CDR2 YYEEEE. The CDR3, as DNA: TGTGCCAGCAGCTTGGGGCAGATCTACTCTGGAAACACCATATATTTT. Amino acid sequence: CASSLGQIYSGNTIYF.

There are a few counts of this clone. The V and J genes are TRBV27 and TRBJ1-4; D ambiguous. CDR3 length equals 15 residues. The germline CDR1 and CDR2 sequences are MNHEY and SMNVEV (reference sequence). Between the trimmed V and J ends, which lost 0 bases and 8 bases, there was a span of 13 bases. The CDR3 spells CASSLSGFRAEKLFF. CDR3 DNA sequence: TGTGCCAGCAGTTTATCGGGTTTCCGGGCGGAAAAACTGTTTTTT.

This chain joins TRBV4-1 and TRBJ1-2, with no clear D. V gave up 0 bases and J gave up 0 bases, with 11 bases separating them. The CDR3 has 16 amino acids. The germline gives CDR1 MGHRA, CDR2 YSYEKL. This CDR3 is CASSQEGYSANYGYTF. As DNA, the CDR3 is TGCGCCAGCAGCCAAGAAGGGTACAGTGCTAACTATGGCTACACCTTC.

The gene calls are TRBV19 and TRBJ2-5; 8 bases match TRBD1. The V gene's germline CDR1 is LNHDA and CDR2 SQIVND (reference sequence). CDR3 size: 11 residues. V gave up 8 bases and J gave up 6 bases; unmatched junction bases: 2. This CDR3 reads CASGTGQTQYF. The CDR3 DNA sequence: TGTGCCAGTGGGACAGGTCAGACCCAGTACTTC. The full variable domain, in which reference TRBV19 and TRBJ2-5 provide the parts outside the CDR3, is DGGITQSPKYLFRKEGQNVTLSCEQNLNHDAMYWYRQDPGQGLRLIYYSQIVNDFQKGDIAEGYSVSREKKESFPLTVTSAQKNPTAFYLCASGTGQTQYFGPGTRLLVL.

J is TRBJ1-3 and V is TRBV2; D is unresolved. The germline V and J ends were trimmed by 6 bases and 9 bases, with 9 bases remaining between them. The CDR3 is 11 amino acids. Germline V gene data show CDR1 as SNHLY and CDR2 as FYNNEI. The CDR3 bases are TGTGCCAGCAGGCGCGTTGGCACCATATATTTT. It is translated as CASRRVGTIYF.

The CDR3, as DNA: TGTGCCTGGGGGACAGGGGGCGATGGCTACACCTTC. As protein: CAWGTGGDGYTF. The genes are TRBV30 and TRBJ1-2; the match to TRBD1 covers 12 bases. Germline V lookup: CDR1 GTSNPN, CDR2 SVGIG (reference sequence). Losses at the gene ends were 5 bases for V and 6 bases for J; bases not matched to a gene: 1. The CDR3 spans 12 residues.

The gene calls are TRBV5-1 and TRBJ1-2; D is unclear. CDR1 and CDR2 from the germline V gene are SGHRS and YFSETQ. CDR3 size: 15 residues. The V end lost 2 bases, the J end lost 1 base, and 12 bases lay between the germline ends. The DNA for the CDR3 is TGCGCCAGCAGCTTATCGGTGGGGAATAACTATGGCTACACCTTC. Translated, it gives CASSLSVGNNYGYTF.